This T cell receptor beta chain appears in the sequencing data of a study of blood T cells in healthy people across ages. With respect to this clonotype: The target antigen is unknown. A much larger clone sits a single nucleotide away, making a read error possible.

The use of a sample-barcoded 5' primer and a J-beta primer mix characterized a second PCR of roughly 6 to 11 cycles. A template-switch adaptor containing 12 random nucleotides labeled each cDNA molecule. Each sample yielded at least 2.5 million CDR3-containing paired-end reads. TCRdb ran MiXCR on the 5' RACE reads and lists one entry per CDR3 protein. The table includes 630,000 or so distinct CDR3 sequences, approximately 30% detected once. The CDR3 runs to 12 residues. Looked up from germline, CDR1 is SGHVS and CDR2 is FNYEAQ. Points from the study as a whole: There were more naive CD4+ cells and higher diversity in long-lived donors than in aged donors.

V gene TRBV7-6 combines with J gene TRBJ2-1; D gene uncertain. The sequence was collected from an elderly woman in good health. Specimen: blood. The CDR3 nucleotides are TGTGCCAGCGGCTTATGGCAGAGCGAGCAGTTCTTC. Translating gives CASGLWQSEQFF.